The clone carrying this T cell receptor beta chain was seen just once. This record comes from a study of CD8+CD57+ T cells in acquired aplastic anemia. Sequenced patients had shown CD8+CD57+ cell expansion by flow cytometry. With no exception, the patients had severe acquired aplastic anemia. The ends were cut back, 6 bases at V and 4 bases at J, with 16 bases in the middle. The CDR3 runs to 14 residues. Germline V gene data show CDR1 as DFQATT and CDR2 as SNEGSKA (reference sequence). Using genomic DNA as the template, TCR beta VDJ and CDR3 profiling was carried out. Each CDR3 protein gets one entry after TCRdb re-called the reads with MiXCR. The top ten clones hold roughly 12% of a sample with some 150,000 distinct CDR3 sequences, approximately 52% of them seen once.

The sample was sorted CD4+, CD8+, or CD8+CD57+ T cells (not recorded which) from PBMCs. The genes are TRBV20-1 and TRBJ1-5; D call uncertain. This sequence originates from a human donor with aplastic anemia. CDR3 region: CSASSLVENQPQHF. As DNA, the CDR3 is TGCAGTGCCAGCAGCCTAGTCGAGAATCAGCCCCAGCATTTT.